Described below is a single T cell receptor beta chain sequence and its context. Its antigen is unknown. V was shortened by 6 bases and J by 6 bases, with 16 bases between the two germline ends. Germline lookup yields CDR1 SQVTM and CDR2 ANQGSEA. The CDR3 has 13 amino acids. This specimen belongs to a study of Ad26.COV2.S vaccination and SARS-CoV-2 variants. Study summary: By the intramuscular route, Ad26.COV2.S was given once, or twice 56 days apart. Study results and limitations: The placebo group had lower spike-specific TCR breadth than the vaccine recipients did.

Assay: immunoSEQ multiplex PCR; the TCRdb copy retains only in-frame clones and omits some. The data contain about 400,000 clones, 83% of them singletons. Sample treatment: roughly 19 received Ad26.COV2.S at low or high dose, single or two shots; a few received placebo; per-sample allocation not given. Day 63 after the first injection of vaccine or placebo was the sampling time. This vaccine is an Ad26 vector that expresses the Wuhan-strain SARS-CoV-2 spike. The source of this sequence is a person between 18 and 65 years old who received the Ad26.COV2.S COVID-19 vaccine or a placebo. This chain joins TRBV29-1 and TRBJ2-3; D gene unclear. Source: peripheral blood, taken in a trial of Ad26.COV2.S vaccine versus placebo. The CDR3 loop is CSVQTGVADTQYF. The CDR3 nucleotides are TGCAGCGTCCAAACTGGAGTCGCCGATACGCAGTATTTT.